This entry concerns a single TCR beta chain. Assay: immunoSEQ multiplex PCR; the TCRdb copy retains only in-frame clones and omits some. The profile covers around 190,000 clones, with around 90% appearing a single time and roughly 1.5% taken by the ten largest. The data stem from a study of control samples from healthy donors and cancer patients. The CDR3 has 13 residues. Germline CDR1 SGDLS, CDR2 YYNGEE. V lost 6 bases, J lost 5 bases, and 5 bases stayed unmatched. The chain uses TRBV9 and TRBJ2-5; TRBD2 matches 9 bases. Sequencing input: blood. The origin of this receptor is a woman in her fifties or sixties in good health. The CDR3, as DNA: TGTGCCAGCACCCCCGGACTAGCGGAGACCCAGTACTTC. Protein: CASTPGLAETQYF.